A single sample gave rise to the 5 T cell receptor beta chains below, sequenced in a study of blood T cells in healthy people across ages. The second PCR ran about 6 to 12 cycles with a sample-barcoded 5' primer and J-beta primers. TCRdb used MiXCR to reprocess the 5' RACE reads, holding one entry per CDR3 protein. The profile shows around 700,000 distinct CDR3 sequences, around a quarter of them singletons. These same records also appear under a second study, on T cells of mothers and their children.

Sample: blood. These receptors originate from a boy under 18 in good health.

This clonotype has just a few counts. This sequence joins TRBV7-3 and TRBJ2-1; D might be TRBD2 (7 bases). The J call could be wrong; TRBJ2-5 is a better fit for the DNA end. Looked up from germline, CDR1 is SGHTA and CDR2 is FQGTGA. There are 16 residues in the CDR3. CDR3 protein: CASSLRHREGAETQYF. DNA for the CDR3: TGTGCCAGCAGCTTAAGGCACAGGGAGGGAGCGGAGACCCAGTACTTC.

The chain is built from TRBV4-2 and TRBJ1-2; 7 nucleotides match TRBD1. The germline gives CDR1 LGHNA, CDR2 YNFKEQ. Trimming removed 4 bases from V and 5 bases from J; junction bases left unmatched: 7. This CDR3 contains 14 residues. CDR3 sequence (DNA): TGTGCCAGCAGCCGAGCGGGACAGCAGTATGGCTACACCTTC. It codes for CASSRAGQQYGYTF.

V usage is TRBV4-1 and J usage is TRBJ2-6; no definite D call. CDR1 is MGHRA, CDR2 YSYEKL, per germline. The CDR3 spans 16 residues. Trimming cost V 0 bases and J 1 base, with 7 bases left between them. The CDR3 here is CASSQDSASGANVLTF. In DNA, the CDR3 is TGCGCCAGCAGCCAAGATTCAGCTTCTGGGGCCAACGTCCTGACTTTC.

This chain joins TRBV3-1 and TRBJ2-6, with D unclear. This CDR3 has 13 residues. Trimming took off 2 bases at V and 6 bases at J, with 5 bases between the two ends. The germline CDR1 and CDR2 sequences are LGHDT and YNNKEL (reference sequence). The CDR3: CASSQREANVLTF. The CDR3 region has the DNA TGTGCCAGCAGCCAACGAGAGGCCAACGTCCTGACTTTC.

The rearrangement uses TRBV6-1 and TRBJ1-2; D possibly corresponds to TRBD1 (5 bases). Germline V gene data show CDR1 as MNHNS and CDR2 as SASEGT. The CDR3 is 14 amino acids. Trimming removed 1 base at V and 6 bases at J, with 12 bases between. This chain's CDR3 is CASSEVFGTDGYTF. Written as DNA, the CDR3 is TGTGCCAGCAGTGAAGTATTTGGGACTGATGGCTACACCTTC.